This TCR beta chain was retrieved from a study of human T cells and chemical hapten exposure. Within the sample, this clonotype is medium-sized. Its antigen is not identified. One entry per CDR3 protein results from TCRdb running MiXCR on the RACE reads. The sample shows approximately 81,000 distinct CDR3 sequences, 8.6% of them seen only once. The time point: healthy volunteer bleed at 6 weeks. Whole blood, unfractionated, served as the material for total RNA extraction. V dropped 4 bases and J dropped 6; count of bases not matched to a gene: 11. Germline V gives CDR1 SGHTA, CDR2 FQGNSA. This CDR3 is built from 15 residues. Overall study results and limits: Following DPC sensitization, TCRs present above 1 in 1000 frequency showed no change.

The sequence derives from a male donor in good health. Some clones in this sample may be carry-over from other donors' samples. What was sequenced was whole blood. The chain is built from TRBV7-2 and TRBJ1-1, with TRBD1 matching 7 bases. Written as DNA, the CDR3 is TGTGCCAGCAGCTCCACTCACAGGGGAAGCTCTGAAGCTTTCTTT. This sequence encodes CASSSTHRGSSEAFF.